The 14 T cell receptor beta chains below come from one sample, sequenced in a study of cytomegalovirus exposure and HLA in healthy donors. The PCR used 60 Vbeta and 13 Jbeta primers. Assay: immunoSEQ multiplex PCR; the TCRdb copy retains only in-frame clones and omits some. The sample shows about 55,000 clones, about 82% of them seen only once. The source material was PBMCs. All receptors derive from a young man in good health and CMV-seronegative.

The gene calls are TRBV2 and TRBJ2-3, with D possibly TRBD2 on 7 matching bases. With 8 bases removed from V and 0 bases from J, the gap between germline ends came to 21 bases. Germline loops: CDR1 SNHLY, CDR2 FYNNEI. The CDR3 covers 17 residues. CDR3 sequence: CASSAGASIQSTDTQYF. Here the CDR3 DNA reads TGTGCCAGCTCCGCGGGGGCTTCGATTCAAAGCACAGATACGCAGTATTTT.

The chain combines TRBV7-2 with TRBJ2-5; 8 bases agree with TRBD2. Judging by the DNA end, TRBJ2-7 fits better; the J call may be wrong. Per the germline V gene, CDR1 is SGHTA and CDR2 is FQGNSA. The CDR3 is made up of 15 amino acids. The CDR3 DNA sequence: TGTGCCAGCAGACGGGAGGGGGGTAGCTCCTACGAGCAGTACTTC. As protein: CASRREGGSSYEQYF.

The chain uses TRBV27 and TRBJ2-1; 8 bases match TRBD1. Germline V gives CDR1 MNHEY, CDR2 SMNVEV (reference sequence). After removal of 3 bases from V and 11 bases from J, the junction contained 6 bases not matched to a gene. CDR3 length: 13 residues. For the CDR3, the DNA is TGTGCCAGCAGTTTGACGGGACAGGAAAAGCAGTTCTTC. Protein sequence: CASSLTGQEKQFF.

This clone was counted once. The V gene is TRBV4-3, the J gene TRBJ2-2; TRBD2 aligns across 9 bases. The CDR3 has 18 residues. Trimming removed 5 bases from V and 8 bases from J; junction bases left unmatched: 18. The germline CDR1 and CDR2 sequences are LGHNA and YSLEER. The CDR3 region is CASSNNPRVAGVVGELFF. In nucleotides, the CDR3 is TGCGCCAGCAGCAATAACCCCAGGGTAGCGGGAGTTGTGGGGGAGCTGTTTTTT.

The chain couples TRBV2 to TRBJ1-2; the D gene is possibly TRBD1 (5 bases). V shed 2 bases and J shed 0 bases, with 25 bases lying between them. The length of the CDR3 is 20 residues. CDR1 and CDR2 (germline): SNHLY, FYNNEI. The CDR3 DNA reads TGTGCCAGCAGTGAATTGCCGCGTCTGGGGTTTGACAGATCTAACTATGGCTACACCTTC. It translates to CASSELPRLGFDRSNYGYTF.

The chain is built from TRBV30 and TRBJ2-7; D remains ambiguous. V lost 2 bases to trimming and J lost 7 bases, with 12 bases between them. The CDR3 is 12 amino acids. Germline values: CDR1 GTSNPN, CDR2 SVGIG (reference sequence). CDR3 nucleotide sequence: TGTGCCTGGAGTCGAACCCTCGGGGAGCAGTACTTC. Encoded protein: CAWSRTLGEQYF. The whole variable domain, remainder taken from reference TRBV30 and TRBJ2-7, is SQTIHQWPATLVQPVGSPLSLECTVEGTSNPNLYWYRQAAGRGLQLLFYSVGIGQISSEVPQNLSASRPQDRQFILSSKKLLLSDSGFYLCAWSRTLGEQYFGPGTRLTVT.

V is TRBV4-3 and J is TRBJ2-5; TRBD1 matches 9 bases. With V trimmed by 0 bases and J by 7 bases, 9 bases remained unmatched. CDR1 and CDR2 from the germline V gene are LGHNA and YSLEER. This CDR3 has 16 amino acids. CDR3 sequence reads: CASSQESGQGGGTQYF. The CDR3 coding sequence is TGCGCCAGCAGCCAAGAGTCGGGACAGGGCGGGGGGACCCAGTACTTC.

This clone was found a few times. The rearrangement links TRBV7-9 to TRBJ1-1; TRBD1 aligns across 9 bases. Trimming cost V 4 bases and J 2 bases; bases outside gene matches: 2. The CDR3 runs 14 residues. Germline V gene lookup returns CDR1 SEHNR and CDR2 FQNEAQ (reference sequence). CDR3 residues: CASSWTGANTEAFF. The DNA of the CDR3 is TGTGCCAGCAGCTGGACAGGGGCAAACACTGAAGCTTTCTTT. Variable domain in full (rest from reference TRBV7-9 and TRBJ1-1): DTGVSQNPRHKITKRGQNVTFRCDPISEHNRLYWYRQTLGQGPEFLTYFQNEAQLEKSRLLSDRFSAERPKGSFSTLEIQRTEQGDSAMYLCASSWTGANTEAFFGQGTRLTVV.

This chain joins TRBV4-3 and TRBJ2-7; TRBD2 might be the D (6 bases). The length of the CDR3 is 14 residues. CDR1 and CDR2 (germline): LGHNA, YSLEER. Trimming cost V 0 bases and J 6 bases, with 12 bases left between them. In nucleotides, the CDR3 is TGCGCCAGCAGCCAAGAGGAAGGAGCGGGCGAGCAGTACTTC. This sequence encodes CASSQEEGAGEQYF.

The V gene is TRBV30, the J gene TRBJ1-2, with 10 bases lining up with TRBD1. The CDR3 sequence is 13 residues long. Germline V CDR1 and CDR2: GTSNPN, SVGIG (reference sequence). After removal of 3 bases from V and 6 bases from J, the junction contained 4 bases not matched to a gene. In DNA form, the CDR3 reads TGTGCCTGGAGGGGCGGGACAGGGGATGGCTACACCTTC. This encodes CAWRGGTGDGYTF.

The chain joins TRBV6-1 to TRBJ1-1; tentative D call: TRBD1 (5 bases). Germline values: CDR1 MNHNS, CDR2 SASEGT. The CDR3 consists of 16 residues. The V gene lost 3 bases and the J gene lost 1 base, with 15 bases spanning the gap. The CDR3 reads CASSEPLTVKNTEAFF. In nucleotides, the CDR3 is TGTGCCAGCAGTGAGCCGTTGACAGTTAAGAACACTGAAGCTTTCTTT.

CDR3 region: CASSEWTGGEKLFF. The CDR3 bases are TGTGCCAGCAGCGAATGGACAGGCGGGGAAAAACTGTTTTTT. This chain joins TRBV7-9 and TRBJ1-4, with TRBD1 matching over 7 bases. This CDR3 comprises 14 residues. V lost 5 bases to trimming and J lost 8 bases; unmatched junction nucleotides: 8. The V gene's germline CDR1 is SEHNR and CDR2 FQNEAQ (reference sequence).

The chain uses TRBV10-1 and TRBJ2-1; 9 bases line up with TRBD1. The CDR3 has 15 residues. CDR1 is WNHNN and CDR2 is SYGVQD in the germline V gene (reference sequence). Trimming cost V 2 bases and J 3 bases; bases outside gene matches: 2. The CDR3 DNA is TGCGCCAGCAGTGAGGGGACAGGGTACTACAATGAGCAGTTCTTC. It codes for CASSEGTGYYNEQFF.

V and J are TRBV15 and TRBJ1-3, with 8 bases aligning to TRBD1. Germline V gene sequence: CDR1 LNHNV, CDR2 YYDKDF (reference sequence). V shed 5 bases and J 4 bases; nucleotides not matched to a gene: 10. This CDR3 spans 16 amino acids. The CDR3 DNA reads as TGTGCCACCAGCGGCGGAACAGGGGGTCCAGGAAACACCATATATTTT. This gives the protein CATSGGTGGPGNTIYF.